This T cell receptor (beta chain) was captured by sequencing in a study of radiotherapy plus CTLA-4 blockade in lung cancer. Overall study results and limits: Tumor-origin TCR clones grew in blood after radiotherapy plus ipilimumab.

Produced via immunoSEQ multiplex PCR; TCRdb's table is partial and in-frame only. Of about 120,000 clones listed, 85% to 90% were seen once; the top ten hold 5.5% to 8%. The count of this clone is one. What it binds is not known. The CDR3 runs to 15 residues. From germline, CDR1 is SGHRS and CDR2 YFSETQ. After removal of 3 bases from V and 1 base from J, the junction contained 1 base not matched to a gene. The receptor's source is a human donor with non-small cell lung cancer that progressed on radiotherapy plus ipilimumab. The specimen comprised peripheral blood, sampled from a patient treated with radiotherapy plus ipilimumab. The chain joins TRBV5-1 to TRBJ2-1; 10 positions agree with TRBD2. The CDR3 region has the DNA TGCGCCAGCAGCTCTAGCGGGAGTTCCTACAATGAGCAGTTCTTC. Amino acid sequence: CASSSSGSSYNEQFF.